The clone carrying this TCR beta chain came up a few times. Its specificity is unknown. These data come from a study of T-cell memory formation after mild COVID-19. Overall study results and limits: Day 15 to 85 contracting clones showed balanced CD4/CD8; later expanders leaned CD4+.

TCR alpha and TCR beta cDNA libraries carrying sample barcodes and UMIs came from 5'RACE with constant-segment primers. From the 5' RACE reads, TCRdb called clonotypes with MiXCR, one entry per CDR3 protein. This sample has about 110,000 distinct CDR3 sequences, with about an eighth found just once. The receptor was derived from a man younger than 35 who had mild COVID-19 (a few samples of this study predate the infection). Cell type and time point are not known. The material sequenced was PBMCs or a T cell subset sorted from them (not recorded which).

CDR3 region: CASSLRHSGLDEQFF. CDR3 nucleotides: TGCGCCAGCAGCTTACGTCATTCCGGGCTGGATGAGCAGTTCTTC. The chain joins TRBV5-1 to TRBJ2-1; D is uncertain. V was trimmed by 2 bases and J by 8 bases, leaving 17 bases between them. This CDR3 has 15 amino acids. Per germline, CDR1 SGHRS and CDR2 YFSETQ.